Listed here are 20 T cell receptor beta chains from one sample, sequenced in a study of cytomegalovirus exposure and HLA in healthy donors. PCR involved 60 Vbeta and 13 Jbeta primers. Assay: immunoSEQ multiplex PCR; the TCRdb copy retains only in-frame clones and omits some. The sample includes about 67,000 clones, around 67% of them seen just once. The sequenced sample consisted of PBMCs. The receptor source for this set is a woman aged 25 to 39 in good health and CMV-seronegative.

The chain has TRBV19 and TRBJ1-1; 7 positions match TRBD1. The V gene's germline CDR1 is LNHDA and CDR2 SQIVND (reference sequence). Trimming removed 4 bases from V and 2 bases from J; junction bases left unmatched: 7. The CDR3 totals 15 residues. The CDR3 reads CASSKRTGTNTEAFF. The CDR3, as DNA: TGTGCCAGTAGTAAGCGGACAGGCACCAACACTGAAGCTTTCTTT.

This clone is a singleton in its sample. V and J are TRBV5-4 and TRBJ1-2, with a weak D call TRBD1 (6 bases). Germline values: CDR1 SGHNT, CDR2 YYREEE (reference sequence). Trimming pared 0 bases from V and 6 bases from J, leaving 12 bases between. The CDR3 extends over 14 amino acids. DNA of the CDR3: TGTGCCAGCAGCTTGGGGGGGCAGGGCGATGGCTACACCTTC. Residues: CASSLGGQGDGYTF.

This sequence joins TRBV10-3 and TRBJ2-1, with D maybe TRBD1 (7 bases). The germline V and J ends were trimmed by 8 bases and 5 bases, with 16 bases remaining between them. The germline CDR1 and CDR2 sequences are ENHRY and SYGVKD. This CDR3 has 14 amino acids. This CDR3 reads CAIAPQGGNNEQFF. The CDR3 nucleotides read TGTGCCATCGCCCCTCAGGGGGGTAACAATGAGCAGTTCTTC.

This chain links TRBV19 with TRBJ2-1; tentatively, D is TRBD1 (6 bases). The germline CDR1 and CDR2 sequences are LNHDA and SQIVND (reference sequence). This CDR3 has 15 amino acids. Trimming shortened V by 7 bases and J by 6 bases, and 19 bases separated the two germline ends. The CDR3 DNA reads TGTGCCAGTACCCTTAGGGCAGCCAGGGGCAATGAGCAGTTCTTC. This sequence encodes CASTLRAARGNEQFF.

This clone has a handful of counts. The chain employs TRBV2 and TRBJ2-5; the D gene is possibly TRBD2 (6 bases). The CDR3 extends over 15 amino acids. Germline loops: CDR1 SNHLY, CDR2 FYNNEI. V was trimmed by 4 bases and J by 3 bases, leaving 15 bases between them. CDR3 residues: CASSVLGSGEETQYF. The CDR3, as DNA: TGTGCCAGCAGTGTATTGGGTAGCGGAGAAGAGACCCAGTACTTC.

The V gene is TRBV6-1, the J gene TRBJ2-5, with D maybe TRBD1 (5 bases). The CDR3 covers 13 residues. Germline V gene data show CDR1 as MNHNS and CDR2 as SASEGT. Trimming cost V 3 bases and J 1 base, with 6 bases left between them. CDR3 sequence reads: CASSETVQETQYF. The CDR3 nucleotides are TGTGCCAGCAGTGAGACAGTCCAAGAGACCCAGTACTTC.

The chain joins TRBV7-3 to TRBJ2-1; D is possibly TRBD2 (6 bases). The V gene's germline CDR1 is SGHTA and CDR2 FQGTGA. This CDR3 is built from 15 residues. Trimming removed 5 bases from V and 0 bases from J, with 11 bases in between. CDR3 sequence reads: CASSRAGSSYNEQFF. The CDR3 nucleotides are TGTGCCAGCAGCCGGGCGGGGTCCTCCTACAATGAGCAGTTCTTC. The full variable domain, in which reference TRBV7-3 and TRBJ2-1 provide the parts outside the CDR3, is GAGVSQTPSNKVTEKGKYVELRCDPISGHTALYWYRQSLGQGPEFLIYFQGTGAADDSGLPNDRFFAVRPEGSVSTLKIQRTERGDSAVYLCASSRAGSSYNEQFFGPGTRLTVL.

The J gene is TRBJ1-6, the V gene TRBV4-2; 9 bases are a match to TRBD1. Per germline, CDR1 LGHNA and CDR2 YNFKEQ. This CDR3 comprises 15 residues. With V trimmed by 4 bases and J by 6 bases, 4 bases remained unmatched. The CDR3 DNA follows: TGTGCCAGCAGCCTAGACAGGGGGTCTAATTCACCCCTCCACTTT. Protein product: CASSLDRGSNSPLHF.

This clone was recorded a few times. This chain uses TRBV7-3 with TRBJ1-6; maybe TRBD1 (5 bases). Per germline, CDR1 SGHTA and CDR2 FQGTGA. The CDR3 length is 15 residues. V dropped 2 bases and J dropped 10 bases, with 15 bases sitting between them. CDR3: CASSLAGREGSPLHF. In nucleotides, the CDR3 is TGTGCCAGCAGCTTAGCGGGGCGGGAAGGGTCACCCCTCCACTTT.

The V and J genes are TRBV23-1 and TRBJ2-5, with a possible D match to TRBD1 (5 bases). TRBV23-1 is marked as an open reading frame, function uncertain. The CDR3 loop spans 20 amino acids. V shed 0 bases and J shed 0 bases, with 23 bases lying between them. CDR3 protein: CASSQSEAGLTKSNQETQYF. The CDR3 DNA sequence: TGCGCCAGCAGTCAATCAGAGGCAGGGCTCACCAAAAGCAACCAAGAGACCCAGTACTTC.

The chain carries TRBV5-1 and TRBJ2-5; weak D call: TRBD1 (6 bases). Trimming took off 1 base at V and 1 base at J, with 11 bases between the two ends. The V gene's germline CDR1 is SGHRS and CDR2 YFSETQ. The CDR3 runs to 15 residues. In DNA form, the CDR3 reads TGCGCCAGCAGCTTGAGTGGGGGCTCCCAAGAGACCCAGTACTTC. Protein product: CASSLSGGSQETQYF.

This clone was observed a few times. The chain carries TRBV6-1 and TRBJ1-5; 8 positions match TRBD1. The ends lost 4 bases at V and 9 bases at J; junction bases unmatched: 8. In germline, CDR1 is MNHNS, CDR2 SASEGT. CDR3 size: 14 residues. In DNA, the CDR3 is TGTGCCAGCAGTGCCGGACAGGGTTATGGGCCCCAGCATTTT. It specifies CASSAGQGYGPQHF.

The rearrangement uses TRBV18 and TRBJ2-7, with 11 bases aligning to TRBD1. CDR3 length equals 15 residues. CDR1 KGHSH and CDR2 LQKENI come from the germline V gene. V was clipped by 3 bases and J by 6 bases; unmatched bases: 7. The CDR3 sequence is CASSPLSGTGGEQYF. The CDR3 DNA follows: TGTGCCAGCTCACCCTTGTCCGGGACAGGGGGCGAGCAGTACTTC.

The CDR3 spells CASSARQGGNSPLHF. Here the CDR3 DNA reads TGTGCCAGCAGCGCCCGACAGGGAGGTAATTCACCCCTCCACTTT. The chain carries TRBV7-2 and TRBJ1-6; 7 positions agree with TRBD1. Germline V gene lookup returns CDR1 SGHTA and CDR2 FQGNSA. The CDR3 contains 15 residues. The trim removed 5 bases at V and 6 bases at J, leaving 7 bases unmatched.

The V gene is TRBV6-5, the J gene TRBJ1-5; 8 bases map to TRBD1. CDR3 length: 15 amino acids. Germline V gene sequence: CDR1 MNHEY, CDR2 SVGAGI. V was clipped by 4 bases and J by 4 bases; unmatched bases: 6. The CDR3 sequence is CASSSDRGKNQPQHF. The CDR3 bases are TGTGCCAGCAGTTCCGACAGGGGAAAGAATCAGCCCCAGCATTTT.

The V gene is TRBV7-3, the J gene TRBJ2-1; weak D call: TRBD2 (7 bases). V lost 5 bases and J lost 10, with 18 bases in between. CDR1 and CDR2 from the germline V gene are SGHTA and FQGTGA. The CDR3 length is 14 residues. The CDR3 DNA sequence: TGTGCCAGCAGCCCCCAGCCGGGGGGCGAGGAGCAGTTCTTC. Translated, it gives CASSPQPGGEEQFF.

This clone was found a few times. The chain is built from TRBV5-8 and TRBJ1-4, with no clear D. V shed 2 bases and J shed 8 bases, with 7 bases lying between them. CDR1 is SGHTS, CDR2 YDEGEE, per germline. The CDR3 spans 12 residues. The CDR3 DNA sequence: TGTGCCAGCAGCTTAACTACAGAAAAACTGTTTTTT. Amino acid sequence: CASSLTTEKLFF.

The gene calls are TRBV27 and TRBJ2-7, with 7 positions matching TRBD1. Germline V lookup: CDR1 MNHEY, CDR2 SMNVEV (reference sequence). The length of the CDR3 is 16 residues. V was clipped by 1 base and J by 7 bases; unmatched bases: 13. The CDR3 spells CASSLLYSTGVGEQYF. In nucleotides, the CDR3 is TGTGCCAGCAGTTTATTATACAGCACAGGGGTGGGAGAGCAGTACTTC.

The chain has TRBV10-3 and TRBJ1-1; D is uncertain. CDR1 and CDR2 from the germline V gene are ENHRY and SYGVKD. The V end was cut by 0 bases, the J end by 0 bases, with 8 bases between. This CDR3 contains 15 residues. The CDR3: CAISESGSMNTEAFF. The CDR3 DNA reads as TGTGCCATCAGTGAGTCGGGCAGTATGAACACTGAAGCTTTCTTT.

The V gene is TRBV21-1, the J gene TRBJ2-7; the table's D call TRBD2 went unverified against the DNA. TRBV21-1 has pseudogene status. The CDR3 has 11 residues. CDR3 sequence: CASSNEVEQYF. The CDR3 DNA reads TGTGCCAGCAGCAACGAGGTCGAGCAGTACTTC.